The present entry profiles one T cell receptor (beta chain) with its context. This CDR3 has 16 residues. The germline V gene encodes CDR1 SGHNT and CDR2 YYREEE (reference sequence). V lost 2 bases and J lost 7; bases outside the gene matches: 9. How the authors handled the data: Amplifying reference gene primers gave estimates of nucleated cell counts. Clones were read by immunoSEQ multiplex PCR, and TCRdb kept only the in-frame ones, dropping some. The DNA gave D and trimming, while V, J and clone size come from that table. The repertoire includes 15,000 to 20,000 clones, 65% to 85% of them detected once, and about 15% sits in the top ten. This entry comes from a study of blood T cell repertoires in COVID-19. The overall study: The United States, Italy and Spain provided the acute and convalescent COVID-19 samples.

Material for sequencing was peripheral blood. This chain joins TRBV5-4 and TRBJ2-2, with TRBD2 identical over 9 bases. The sequence came from a man in his forties or fifties with active or convalescent COVID-19. CDR3 protein: CASSFSGGPNGGELFF. The DNA for the CDR3 is TGTGCCAGCAGCTTTAGCGGGGGCCCCAACGGCGGGGAGCTGTTTTTT.